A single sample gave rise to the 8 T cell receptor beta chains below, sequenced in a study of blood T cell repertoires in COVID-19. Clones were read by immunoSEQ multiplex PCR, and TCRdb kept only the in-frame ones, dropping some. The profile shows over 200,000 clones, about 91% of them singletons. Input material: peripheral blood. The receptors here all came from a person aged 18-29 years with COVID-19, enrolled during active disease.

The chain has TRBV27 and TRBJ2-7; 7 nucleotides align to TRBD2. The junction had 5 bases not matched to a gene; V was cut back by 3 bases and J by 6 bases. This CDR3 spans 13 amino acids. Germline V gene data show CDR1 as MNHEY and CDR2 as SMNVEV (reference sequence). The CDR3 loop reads CASSLGGPSEQYF. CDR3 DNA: TGTGCCAGCAGTTTGGGAGGGCCGTCCGAGCAGTACTTC.

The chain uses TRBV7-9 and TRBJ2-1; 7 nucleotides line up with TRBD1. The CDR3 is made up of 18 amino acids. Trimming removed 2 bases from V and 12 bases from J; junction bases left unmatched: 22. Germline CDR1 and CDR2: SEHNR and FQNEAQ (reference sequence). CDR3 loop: CASSLLEVRDSEAFLQFF. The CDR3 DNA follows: TGTGCCAGCAGCTTACTGGAGGTCCGGGACAGTGAAGCCTTTTTGCAGTTCTTC. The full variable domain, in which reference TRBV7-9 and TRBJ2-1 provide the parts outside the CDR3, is DTGVSQNPRHKITKRGQNVTFRCDPISEHNRLYWYRQTLGQGPEFLTYFQNEAQLEKSRLLSDRFSAERPKGSFSTLEIQRTEQGDSAMYLCASSLLEVRDSEAFLQFFGPGTRLTVL.

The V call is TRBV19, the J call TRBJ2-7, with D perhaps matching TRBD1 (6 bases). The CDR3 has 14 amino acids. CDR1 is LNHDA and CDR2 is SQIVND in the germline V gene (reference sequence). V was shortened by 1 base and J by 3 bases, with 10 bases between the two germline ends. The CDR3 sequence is CASSIATGIYEQYF. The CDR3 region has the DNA TGTGCCAGTAGTATAGCTACAGGGATCTACGAGCAGTACTTC.

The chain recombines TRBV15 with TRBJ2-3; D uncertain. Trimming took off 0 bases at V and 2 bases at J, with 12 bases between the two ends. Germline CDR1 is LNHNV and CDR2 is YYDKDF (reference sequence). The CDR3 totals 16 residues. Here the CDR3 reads CATSRDYNSLTDTQYF. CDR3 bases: TGTGCCACCAGCAGAGATTATAATAGCCTCACAGATACGCAGTATTTT.

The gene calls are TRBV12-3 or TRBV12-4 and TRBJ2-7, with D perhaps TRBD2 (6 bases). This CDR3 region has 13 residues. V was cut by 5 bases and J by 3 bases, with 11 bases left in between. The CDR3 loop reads CASSLLGGYEQYF. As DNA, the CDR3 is TGTGCCAGCAGTCTATTGGGGGGCTACGAGCAGTACTTC.

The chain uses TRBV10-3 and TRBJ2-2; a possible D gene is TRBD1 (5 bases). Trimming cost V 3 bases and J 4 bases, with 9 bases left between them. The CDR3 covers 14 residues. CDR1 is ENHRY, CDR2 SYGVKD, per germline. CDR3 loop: CAISEGAATGELFF. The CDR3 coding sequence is TGTGCCATCAGTGAAGGGGCCGCCACCGGGGAGCTGTTTTTT.

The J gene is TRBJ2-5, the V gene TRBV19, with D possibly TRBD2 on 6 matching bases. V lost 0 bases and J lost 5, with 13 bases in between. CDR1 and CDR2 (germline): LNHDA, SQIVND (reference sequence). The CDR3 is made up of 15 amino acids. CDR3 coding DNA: TGTGCCAGTAGTATAGATAGCGGTCCTCGGGAGACCCAGTACTTC. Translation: CASSIDSGPRETQYF.

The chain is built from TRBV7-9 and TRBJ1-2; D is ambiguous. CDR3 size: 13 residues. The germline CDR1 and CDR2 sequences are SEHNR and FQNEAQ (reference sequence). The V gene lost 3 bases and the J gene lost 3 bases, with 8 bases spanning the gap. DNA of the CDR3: TGTGCCAGCAGCTTGGGCACCGACTATGGCTACACCTTC. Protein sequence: CASSLGTDYGYTF. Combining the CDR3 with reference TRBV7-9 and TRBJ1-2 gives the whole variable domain DTGVSQNPRHKITKRGQNVTFRCDPISEHNRLYWYRQTLGQGPEFLTYFQNEAQLEKSRLLSDRFSAERPKGSFSTLEIQRTEQGDSAMYLCASSLGTDYGYTFGSGTRLTVV.